The 15 T cell receptor beta chains below come from one sample, sequenced in a study of CD8+ T cells in alopecia areata. Extracted from the samples, RNA was reverse transcribed into cDNA to serve as the sequencing template. Sequenced by immunoSEQ multiplex PCR; TCRdb stores in-frame clones only, minus some. The sample has under 130,000 clones, 55% seen once. Material: CD4+ T cells sorted from blood. The source of these receptors is a human donor in good health.

This chain uses TRBV10-3 with TRBJ2-5; 11 nucleotides line up with TRBD1. The CDR3 length is 15 residues. Germline V gene sequence: CDR1 ENHRY, CDR2 SYGVKD. V shed 5 bases, J shed 5 bases, and the junction held 7 bases outside the gene matches. CDR3 residues: CAISRGQGAMETQYF. CDR3 in DNA: TGTGCCATCAGTCGCGGACAGGGGGCTATGGAGACCCAGTACTTC.

The sample holds a few counts of this clone. The chain couples TRBV29-1 to TRBJ2-7; D unresolved. The ends were cut back, 7 bases at V and 5 bases at J, with 15 bases in the middle. The CDR3 is 12 amino acids. Germline CDR1 reads SQVTM; CDR2 reads ANQGSEA. The CDR3 here is CSAEKGLHEQYF. CDR3 coding DNA: TGCAGCGCTGAGAAGGGCCTCCACGAGCAGTACTTC.

The J gene is TRBJ2-5, the V gene TRBV7-9; D may match TRBD1 or TRBD2 (5 bases each). The CDR3 has 16 amino acids. V lost 1 base, J lost 1 base, and 13 bases lay in between. The germline V gene encodes CDR1 SEHNR and CDR2 FQNEAQ (reference sequence). CDR3 sequence (DNA): TGTGCCAGCAGCTTAGGCGCAGGGACGGTCCAAGAGACCCAGTACTTC. It codes for CASSLGAGTVQETQYF.

The genes are TRBV7-9 and TRBJ1-2; D is perhaps TRBD1 (6 bases). V gave up 3 bases and J gave up 6 bases, with 17 bases separating them. This CDR3 has 15 residues. The germline gives CDR1 SEHNR, CDR2 FQNEAQ (reference sequence). The CDR3 bases are TGTGCCAGCAGCTTGGGGCAGGGGATTGGGGATGGCTACACCTTC. It specifies CASSLGQGIGDGYTF.

This chain joins TRBV5-1 and TRBJ2-1, with a possible D match to TRBD2 (6 bases). V lost 4 bases to trimming and J lost 6 bases, with 23 bases between them. CDR1 and CDR2 (germline): SGHRS, YFSETQ. The length of the CDR3 is 17 residues. The CDR3 DNA follows: TGCGCCAGCAGCGCGAATACCGGGACTCGAATTTCCAATGAGCAGTTCTTC. Its protein product is CASSANTGTRISNEQFF.

The chain links TRBV10-3 to TRBJ1-6; D might be TRBD1 (5 bases). This CDR3 contains 15 residues. Germline CDR1 is ENHRY and CDR2 is SYGVKD. Trimming cost V 6 bases and J 0 bases, with 9 bases left between them. The CDR3 spells CAIRPGSSYNSPLHF. The CDR3 DNA follows: TGTGCCATCAGACCAGGGAGCTCCTATAATTCACCCCTCCACTTT.

J is TRBJ1-1 and V is TRBV15; 10 bases match TRBD1. The germline V gene encodes CDR1 LNHNV and CDR2 YYDKDF (reference sequence). This CDR3 has 17 residues. V lost 5 bases, J lost 6 bases, and 15 bases stayed unmatched. CDR3 sequence: CATSLRQGASGVAEAFF. CDR3 DNA: TGTGCCACCAGCTTACGACAGGGGGCGTCCGGTGTGGCTGAAGCTTTCTTT.

CDR3 loop: CAWNLRELGNYGYTF. The CDR3 DNA reads as TGTGCCTGGAACCTCCGGGAACTAGGGAACTATGGCTACACCTTC. The chain is built from TRBV30 and TRBJ1-2; D unclear. The length of the CDR3 is 15 residues. The V gene's germline CDR1 is GTSNPN and CDR2 SVGIG (reference sequence). The V end was cut by 4 bases, the J end by 2 bases, with 17 bases between.

This chain connects TRBV29-1 to TRBJ2-3, with TRBD2 matching 9 bases. This CDR3 has 16 residues. Germline-derived CDR1 and CDR2 are SQVTM and ANQGSEA. V was clipped by 1 base and J by 2 bases; unmatched bases: 7. The CDR3 loop reads CSVEGKRGALTDTQYF. In DNA form, the CDR3 reads TGCAGCGTTGAAGGCAAGCGGGGGGCCCTCACAGATACGCAGTATTTT.

A remark on this clone: A much larger clone sits a single nucleotide away, making a read error possible. V gene TRBV10-1 combines with J gene TRBJ2-3; either TRBD1 or TRBD2 may fit D (5 bases each). CDR1 is WNHNN, CDR2 SYGVQD, per germline (reference sequence). Between the trimmed V and J ends, which lost 6 bases and 0 bases, there was a span of 13 bases. The CDR3 loop spans 15 amino acids. CDR3 in amino acids: CASSRGTGSTDTQYF. CDR3 sequence (DNA): TGCGCCAGCAGCCGAGGGACGGGAAGCACAGATACGCAGTATTTT.

The V call is TRBV2, the J call TRBJ2-1; TRBD2 matches 9 bases. The J segment lost 7 bases and the V segment lost 10 bases, leaving 11 bases of the junction unmatched. Germline V CDR1 and CDR2: SNHLY, FYNNEI. CDR3 size: 14 residues. CDR3 in amino acids: CATSRAGGRNEQFF. The CDR3 DNA sequence: TGTGCCACCTCCCGCGCGGGGGGGCGGAATGAGCAGTTCTTC.

The chain carries TRBV29-1 and TRBJ1-6, with a possible D match to TRBD1 (5 bases). Germline V gives CDR1 SQVTM, CDR2 ANQGSEA. The CDR3 has 11 amino acids. The V and J ends lost 8 bases and 10 bases respectively, with 12 bases between them. CDR3 sequence: CSFGDGSPLHF. CDR3 nucleotides: TGCAGCTTCGGGGACGGCTCACCCCTCCACTTT. Variable domain in full (rest from reference TRBV29-1 and TRBJ1-6): SAVISQKPSRDICQRGTSLTIQCQVDSQVTMMFWYRQQPGQSLTLIATANQGSEATYESGFVIDKFPISRPNLTFSTLTVSNMSPEDSSIYLCSFGDGSPLHFGNGTRLTVT.

A few counts support this clone. The chain employs TRBV7-9 and TRBJ1-1, with no clear D. Germline lookup yields CDR1 SEHNR and CDR2 FQNEAQ (reference sequence). The CDR3 is 11 amino acids. Trimming removed 6 bases from V and 8 bases from J, with 10 bases in between. The CDR3 sequence: CASRGMGEAFF. The CDR3 DNA follows: TGTGCCAGCAGAGGAATGGGGGAAGCTTTCTTT.

This chain uses TRBV30 with TRBJ2-1; D assignment may be TRBD1 or TRBD2 (5 bases each). The CDR3 has 13 residues. Germline V lookup: CDR1 GTSNPN, CDR2 SVGIG (reference sequence). V was clipped by 5 bases and J by 4 bases, with 12 bases between them. The CDR3 loop is CAWAPGAYNEQFF. As DNA, the CDR3 is TGTGCCTGGGCACCCGGGGCATACAATGAGCAGTTCTTC.

The genes are TRBV6-5 and TRBJ2-7, with D possibly TRBD2 on 6 matching bases. The CDR3 is made up of 14 amino acids. The V end was cut by 0 bases, the J end by 1 base, with 7 bases between. Germline V CDR1 and CDR2: MNHEY, SVGAGI. CDR3 DNA sequence: TGTGCCAGCAGTTACTCGGAGGGATCCTACGAGCAGTACTTC. Encoded protein: CASSYSEGSYEQYF.